This T cell receptor (beta chain) derives from a study of blood T cell repertoires in COVID-19. Whole-study context: The origin of the acute and convalescent COVID-19 samples was the United States, Italy and Spain.

Produced via immunoSEQ multiplex PCR; TCRdb's table is partial and in-frame only. Of tens of thousands of clones detected, 80% to 90% appear once; the ten largest clones hold roughly 15%. This clone occurred once. Germline values: CDR1 GTSNPN, CDR2 SVGIG (reference sequence). V was pared by 3 bases and J by 4 bases, with 19 bases between. CDR3 length: 15 residues. The sequenced sample was peripheral blood. The V call is TRBV30, the J call TRBJ2-7; D is unresolved. The source is an older man with acute or convalescent COVID-19. CDR3 coding DNA: TGTGCCTGGAGCGGGTCCCTAAGAGGTCCTTACGAGCAGTACTTC. It translates to CAWSGSLRGPYEQYF. Drawing the rest from reference TRBV30 and TRBJ2-7, the complete variable domain is SQTIHQWPATLVQPVGSPLSLECTVEGTSNPNLYWYRQAAGRGLQLLFYSVGIGQISSEVPQNLSASRPQDRQFILSSKKLLLSDSGFYLCAWSGSLRGPYEQYFGPGTRLTVT.